Below, 24 T cell receptor beta chains from the same sample are listed, as sequenced in a study of T cell responses to AZD1222 COVID-19 vaccine. Profiling relied on immunoSEQ multiplex PCR, and the TCRdb table lists in-frame clones only, not all of them. The sample has approximately 110,000 clones; 92% are singletons. Sequenced material: peripheral blood, taken 28 days after the second AZD1222 dose. These receptors all stem from an adult who received the AZD1222 COVID-19 vaccine.

The V gene is TRBV6-4, the J gene TRBJ2-5; D call uncertain. The ends were cut back, 4 bases at V and 5 bases at J, with 11 bases in the middle. Germline V lookup: CDR1 MRHNA, CDR2 SNTAGT. CDR3 length: 13 amino acids. The chain's CDR3 is CASSVDRLETQYF. The CDR3 DNA is TGTGCCAGCAGTGTAGACCGACTGGAGACCCAGTACTTC.

The genes are TRBV5-1 and TRBJ2-5, with D uncertain. The V gene lost 1 base and the J gene lost 2 bases, with 9 bases spanning the gap. Germline lookup yields CDR1 SGHRS and CDR2 YFSETQ. The CDR3 consists of 14 residues. In nucleotides, the CDR3 is TGCGCCAGCAGCTTGCGCCAGGAACAAGAGACCCAGTACTTC. This sequence encodes CASSLRQEQETQYF.

V gene TRBV20-1 combines with J gene TRBJ1-1, with D possibly TRBD1 on 5 matching bases. V was clipped by 7 bases and J by 10 bases, with 16 bases between them. Germline CDR1 DFQATT, CDR2 SNEGSKA (reference sequence). The CDR3 extends over 11 amino acids. CDR3 protein: CSVTGGRGAFF. DNA of the CDR3: TGCAGTGTTACCGGGGGGAGGGGAGCTTTCTTT.

This clone turned up a few times. The gene calls are TRBV6-6 and TRBJ2-7; D is unclear. The CDR3 runs to 12 residues. Trimming pared 6 bases from V and 4 bases from J, leaving 10 bases between. Per germline, CDR1 MNHNY and CDR2 SVGAGI (reference sequence). The CDR3 loop reads CASRESLYEQYF. The CDR3 DNA follows: TGTGCCAGCAGGGAGTCCCTATACGAGCAGTACTTC.

The chain recombines TRBV3-1 (or the pseudogene TRBV3-2) with TRBJ1-4; D is unresolved. Germline V gene sequence: CDR1 LGHDT, CDR2 YNNKEL (reference sequence). V shed 3 bases and J shed 7 bases, with 12 bases lying between them. The CDR3 consists of 14 residues. CDR3 bases: TGTGCCAGCAGCCACAGATCCAACGGTGAAAAACTGTTTTTT. Encoded protein: CASSHRSNGEKLFF.

The V gene is TRBV7-2, the J gene TRBJ1-5; 12 bases map to TRBD1. CDR1 is SGHTA, CDR2 FQGNSA, per germline. Trimming removed 5 bases from V and 5 bases from J; junction bases left unmatched: 4. The length of the CDR3 is 15 residues. This CDR3 reads CASSDRDRGHQPQHF. The CDR3 bases are TGTGCCAGCAGCGACCGGGACAGGGGGCATCAGCCCCAGCATTTT.

The V call is TRBV3-1 (or the pseudogene TRBV3-2), the J call TRBJ1-5; 7 bases map to TRBD1. The CDR3 is 16 residues long. Trimming cost V 0 bases and J 4 bases; bases outside gene matches: 6. The germline V gene has CDR1 LGHDT and CDR2 YNNKEL (reference sequence). CDR3 sequence: CASSQDRGGANQPQHF. The CDR3 DNA follows: TGTGCCAGCAGCCAAGATCGAGGGGGCGCGAATCAGCCCCAGCATTTT.

Here the CDR3 reads CASSYSKDRNTEAFF. The CDR3 DNA reads as TGTGCCAGCAGTTACTCAAAGGACAGGAACACTGAAGCTTTCTTT. This chain joins TRBV6-6 and TRBJ1-1, with D possibly TRBD1 on 6 matching bases. The germline CDR1 and CDR2 sequences are MNHNY and SVGAGI (reference sequence). This CDR3 spans 15 amino acids. V was pared by 0 bases and J by 1 base, with 9 bases between.

The chain combines TRBV19 with TRBJ2-7; D possibly corresponds to TRBD1 (6 bases). The CDR3 runs 14 residues. Deletions cut 6 bases from V and 1 base from J, with 13 bases between. Per the germline V gene, CDR1 is LNHDA and CDR2 is SQIVND (reference sequence). DNA of the CDR3: TGTGCCAGTAGCTCAACAGGGAGTTCCTACGAGCAGTACTTC. Translating gives CASSSTGSSYEQYF.

This chain connects TRBV27 to TRBJ1-3; D is unresolved. V lost 3 bases and J lost 3, with 3 bases in between. The CDR3 is made up of 12 amino acids. The germline V gene has CDR1 MNHEY and CDR2 SMNVEV (reference sequence). The chain's CDR3 is CASSFNGNTIYF. In nucleotides, the CDR3 is TGTGCCAGCAGTTTTAATGGAAACACCATATATTTT.

The gene calls are TRBV18 and TRBJ1-2; D unresolved. Germline lookup yields CDR1 KGHSH and CDR2 LQKENI. CDR3 length: 13 amino acids. The V end was cut by 1 base, the J end by 6 bases, with 9 bases between. CDR3 bases: TGTGCCAGCTCACCACAGGGAACTCATGGCTACACCTTC. It translates to CASSPQGTHGYTF.

This clone occurred once. CDR3 coding DNA: TGTGCCAGCAGCCAAGAGGTTGGGCTAGCGGGAGAAGAGACCCAGTACTTC. Protein: CASSQEVGLAGEETQYF. The chain links TRBV3-1 (or the pseudogene TRBV3-2) to TRBJ2-5; 10 bases map to TRBD2. There are 17 residues in the CDR3. Germline trimming cut 0 bases from V and 3 bases from J; bases unmatched to any gene: 7. Germline-derived CDR1 and CDR2 are LGHDT and YNNKEL (reference sequence).

The CDR3 sequence is CASTTGGRGNTIYF. The CDR3, as DNA: TGTGCCAGCACTACAGGGGGCCGAGGAAACACCATATATTTT. The V call is TRBV6-5, the J call TRBJ1-3; 9 bases map to TRBD1. V shed 7 bases, J shed 4 bases, and the junction held 5 bases outside the gene matches. Germline CDR1 and CDR2: MNHEY and SVGAGI. This CDR3 contains 14 residues.

The DNA of the CDR3 is TGTGCCAGCTCACCCGGGACGGCAGGGGTGACCGGAAACACCATATATTTT. Translating it yields CASSPGTAGVTGNTIYF. This chain connects TRBV18 to TRBJ1-3, with a tentative D call TRBD1 (6 bases). The CDR3 consists of 17 residues. Germline V CDR1 and CDR2: KGHSH, LQKENI. Trimming cost V 3 bases and J 4 bases, with 19 bases left between them.

This clone has just a few counts. The V and J genes are TRBV2 and TRBJ1-4; D is unresolved. The CDR3 consists of 13 residues. Germline V CDR1 and CDR2: SNHLY, FYNNEI. The ends were cut back, 3 bases at V and 4 bases at J, with 6 bases in the middle. CDR3 sequence: CASSDNLNEKLFF. The CDR3 nucleotides read TGTGCCAGCAGTGATAACCTTAATGAAAAACTGTTTTTT. The complete variable domain, with remaining parts taken from reference TRBV2 and TRBJ1-4, reads EPEVTQTPSHQVTQMGQEVILRCVPISNHLYFYWYRQILGQKVEFLVSFYNNEISEKSEIFDDQFSVERPDGSNFTLKIRSTKLEDSAMYFCASSDNLNEKLFFGSGTQLSVL.

V is TRBV12-5 and J is TRBJ1-1; 11 bases line up with TRBD1. With V trimmed by 2 bases and J by 4 bases, 6 bases remained unmatched. The CDR3 has 16 amino acids. Germline-derived CDR1 and CDR2 are LGHNT and FRNRAP. CDR3 nucleotide sequence: TGTGCTAGTGGTTTGTCCCCCGGGACAGGGGGCACTGAAGCTTTCTTT. This gives the protein CASGLSPGTGGTEAFF.

V usage is TRBV5-5 and J usage is TRBJ2-7; D is uncertain. From germline, CDR1 is SGHKS and CDR2 YYEKEE (reference sequence). V lost 5 bases, J lost 2 bases, and 11 bases lay in between. The CDR3 totals 13 residues. In DNA, the CDR3 is TGTGCCAGCAGTACTGCCCCCGCCTACGAGCAGTACTTC. This codes for CASSTAPAYEQYF.

The V and J genes are TRBV6-1 and TRBJ1-1; D might be TRBD1 (6 bases). V lost 2 bases and J lost 7, with 11 bases in between. The CDR3 runs 13 residues. Germline CDR1 is MNHNS and CDR2 is SASEGT. The chain's CDR3 is CASSERGQHEAFF. CDR3 sequence (DNA): TGTGCCAGCAGTGAACGTGGACAGCATGAAGCTTTCTTT.

This clone was picked up a small number of times. In nucleotides, the CDR3 is TGTGCCACCAGCAGAGATATATCTATGGATTCACCCCTCCACTTT. This sequence encodes CATSRDISMDSPLHF. The V call is TRBV15, the J call TRBJ1-6; D unresolved. Between the trimmed V and J ends, which lost 0 bases and 8 bases, there was a span of 11 bases. This CDR3 has 15 amino acids. CDR1 and CDR2 (germline): LNHNV, YYDKDF (reference sequence).

This chain links TRBV7-6 with TRBJ2-2; no firm D call. The V end was cut by 3 bases, the J end by 5 bases, with 13 bases between. The germline V gene has CDR1 SGHVS and CDR2 FNYEAQ. The CDR3 runs to 15 residues. The CDR3 region is CASSFKGVETGELFF. The CDR3 bases are TGTGCCAGCAGCTTCAAAGGAGTAGAGACCGGGGAGCTGTTTTTT.

The J gene is TRBJ1-5, the V gene TRBV7-2; D is uncertain. Trimming shortened V by 5 bases and J by 6 bases, and 20 bases separated the two germline ends. This CDR3 has 16 amino acids. Looked up from germline, CDR1 is SGHTA and CDR2 is FQGNSA. The CDR3 spells CASSLRPRERGQPQHF. CDR3 nucleotides: TGTGCCAGCAGCCTACGTCCTCGGGAACGCGGTCAGCCCCAGCATTTT.

V and J are TRBV27 and TRBJ2-1; 11 bases map to TRBD2. Germline V gives CDR1 MNHEY, CDR2 SMNVEV (reference sequence). The V segment lost 5 bases and the J segment 1 base; nucleotides outside the gene matches: 4. The CDR3 spans 16 residues. CDR3 in DNA: TGTGCCAGCAGTGGACTAGCGGGCCTATCCTACAATGAGCAGTTCTTC. It yields the protein CASSGLAGLSYNEQFF.

This chain links TRBV5-1 with TRBJ2-1, with 7 bases that match TRBD2. The J segment lost 9 bases and the V segment lost 4 bases, leaving 10 bases of the junction unmatched. The germline V gene encodes CDR1 SGHRS and CDR2 YFSETQ. CDR3 size: 14 residues. The CDR3 loop is CASSPIGLVSEQFF. In DNA, the CDR3 is TGCGCCAGCAGCCCGATAGGACTAGTTAGTGAGCAGTTCTTC. Using reference TRBV5-1 and TRBJ2-1 for the parts outside the CDR3, the full variable domain is KAGVTQTPRYLIKTRGQQVTLSCSPISGHRSVSWYQQTPGQGLQFLFEYFSETQRNKGNFPGRFSGRQFSNSRSEMNVSTLELGDSALYLCASSPIGLVSEQFFGPGTRLTVL.

The rearrangement links TRBV24-1 to TRBJ2-1; 10 nucleotides align to TRBD2. V lost 5 bases and J lost 5; bases outside the gene matches: 8. Germline CDR1 and CDR2: KGHDR and SFDVKD. CDR3 length: 16 amino acids. CDR3 region: CATSVASGRTDNEQFF. CDR3 DNA: TGTGCCACCAGTGTAGCTAGCGGGAGAACGGACAATGAGCAGTTCTTC.